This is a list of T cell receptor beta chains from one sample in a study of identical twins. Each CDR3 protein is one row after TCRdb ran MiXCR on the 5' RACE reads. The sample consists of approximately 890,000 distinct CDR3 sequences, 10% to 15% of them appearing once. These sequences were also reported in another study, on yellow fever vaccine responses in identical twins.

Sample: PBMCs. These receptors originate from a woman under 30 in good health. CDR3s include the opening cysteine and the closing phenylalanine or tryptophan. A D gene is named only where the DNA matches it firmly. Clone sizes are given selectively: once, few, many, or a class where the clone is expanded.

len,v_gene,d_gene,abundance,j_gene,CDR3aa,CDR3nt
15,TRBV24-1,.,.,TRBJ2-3,CATSDLAGLGDTQYF,TGTGCCACCAGTGATCTGGCGGGATTGGGGGATACGCAGTATTTT
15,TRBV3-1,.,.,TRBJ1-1,CASSQTGTLNTEAFF,TGTGCCAGCAGCCAAACCGGGACACTGAACACTGAAGCTTTCTTT
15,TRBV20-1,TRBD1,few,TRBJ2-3,CSASGDSQGPDTQYF,TGCAGTGCTAGTGGGGACAGCCAGGGCCCAGATACGCAGTATTTT
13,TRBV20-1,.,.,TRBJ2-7,CSARDALSYEQYF,TGCAGTGCTAGAGACGCTCTCTCCTACGAGCAGTACTTC
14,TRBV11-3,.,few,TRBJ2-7,CASSPEDSSYEQYF,TGTGCCAGCAGCCCCGAGGACAGCTCCTACGAGCAGTACTTC
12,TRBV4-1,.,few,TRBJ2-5,CASTGAEETQYF,TGCGCCAGCACCGGGGCAGAAGAGACCCAGTACTTC
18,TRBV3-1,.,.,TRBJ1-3,CASSRLKGLTSSGNTIYF,TGTGCCAGCAGCCGATTGAAGGGGCTTACGAGCTCTGGAAACACCATATATTTT
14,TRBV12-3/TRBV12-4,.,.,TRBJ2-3,CASNLGTSADTQYF,TGTGCCAGCAATCTAGGTACCTCAGCAGATACGCAGTATTTT
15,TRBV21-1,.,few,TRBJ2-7,CASSKWASGGPEQYF,TGTGCCAGCAGCAAATGGGCTAGCGGGGGCCCCGAGCAGTACTTC
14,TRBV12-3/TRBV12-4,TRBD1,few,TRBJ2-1,CASIPGQGYNEQFF,TGTGCCAGCATTCCGGGACAGGGTTACAATGAGCAGTTCTTC
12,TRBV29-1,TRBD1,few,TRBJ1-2,CSVAQGVGGYTF,TGCAGCGTTGCTCAGGGGGTGGGCGGCTACACCTTC
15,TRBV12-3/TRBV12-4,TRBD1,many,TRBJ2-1,CASSPQGAASNEQFF,TGTGCCAGCAGTCCACAGGGGGCGGCGTCCAATGAGCAGTTCTTC
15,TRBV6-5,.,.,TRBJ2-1,CASSYGPVRYNEQFF,TGTGCCAGCAGTTACGGGCCGGTGAGATACAATGAGCAGTTCTTC
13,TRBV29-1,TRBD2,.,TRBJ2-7,CSVGGGRNYEQYF,TGCAGCGTTGGGGGCGGGAGAAACTACGAGCAGTACTTC
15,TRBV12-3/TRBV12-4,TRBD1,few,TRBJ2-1,CASSLRDRVTDEQFF,TGTGCCAGCAGTTTACGGGACAGGGTGACGGATGAGCAGTTCTTC
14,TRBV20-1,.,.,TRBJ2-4,CSASAEAAKNIQYF,TGCAGTGCTAGCGCGGAGGCAGCCAAAAACATTCAGTACTTC
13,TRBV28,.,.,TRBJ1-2,CASSKYRAYGYTF,TGTGCCAGCAGTAAATACAGGGCCTATGGCTACACCTTC
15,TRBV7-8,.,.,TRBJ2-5,CASSLRLRSDETQYF,TGTGCCAGCAGCTTACGATTACGGTCCGATGAGACCCAGTACTTC
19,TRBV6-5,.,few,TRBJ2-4,CASSYPLREGPLAKNIQYF,TGTGCCAGCAGTTACCCCCTACGAGAGGGGCCCTTAGCCAAAAACATTCAGTACTTC
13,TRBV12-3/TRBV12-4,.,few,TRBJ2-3,CASSSGLPDTQYF,TGTGCCAGCAGTTCCGGACTACCAGATACGCAGTATTTT
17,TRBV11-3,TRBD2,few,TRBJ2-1,CASSLNSGTFSYNEQFF,TGTGCCAGCAGCTTGAATAGCGGGACCTTTTCCTACAATGAGCAGTTCTTC
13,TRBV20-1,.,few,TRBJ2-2,CSAPSRNTGELFF,TGCAGTGCACCCTCCCGGAACACCGGGGAGCTGTTTTTT
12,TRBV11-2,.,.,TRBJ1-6,CASSLLRSPLHF,TGTGCCAGCAGCTTGCTACGATCACCCCTCCACTTT
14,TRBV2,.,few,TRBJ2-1,CASSEWRQGNEQFF,TGTGCCAGCAGTGAATGGCGTCAGGGGAATGAGCAGTTCTTC
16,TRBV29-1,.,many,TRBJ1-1,CSGRIWGLSMNTEAFF,TGCAGCGGCCGAATCTGGGGATTGAGCATGAACACTGAAGCTTTCTTT
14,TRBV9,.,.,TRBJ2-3,CASSVEVGADTQYF,TGTGCCAGCAGCGTAGAAGTTGGGGCAGATACGCAGTATTTT
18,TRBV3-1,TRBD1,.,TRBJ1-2,CASSQDYVLDRGRRGYTF,TGTGCCAGCAGCCAAGATTACGTTCTTGACAGGGGGCGCCGTGGCTACACCTTC